The 3 T cell receptor beta chains given below trace back to one sample, sequenced in a study of cytomegalovirus exposure and HLA in healthy donors. Researchers ran the PCR with 60 Vbeta and 13 Jbeta primers. Here immunoSEQ multiplex PCR was the method, and the copy in TCRdb shows in-frame clones only, minus some. The sample holds about 82,000 clones, 60% to 85% seen once. The sample comprised PBMCs. The receptors come from a male donor in good health and CMV-seropositive.

CDR3 region: CASSLGGAETQYF. Written as DNA, the CDR3 is TGTGCCAGCAGTTTAGGGGGGGCAGAGACCCAGTACTTC. The chain couples TRBV28 to TRBJ2-5, with TRBD2 as a possible D gene (7 bases). V was shortened by 2 bases and J by 4 bases, with 8 bases between the two germline ends. Germline lookup yields CDR1 MDHEN and CDR2 SYDVKM. The CDR3 extends over 13 amino acids.

The V and J genes are TRBV18 and TRBJ2-1; the match to TRBD2 covers 7 bases. V lost 0 bases, J lost 8 bases, and 10 bases stayed unmatched. CDR1 and CDR2 from the germline V gene are KGHSH and LQKENI. The CDR3 is 16 amino acids. The CDR3 region has the DNA TGTGCCAGCTCACCACCGAGACTAGCAGTGATCCATGAGCAGTTCTTC. Protein: CASSPPRLAVIHEQFF.

The chain couples TRBV28 to TRBJ2-7; 8 nucleotides agree with TRBD2. The CDR3 extends over 14 amino acids. V trimming: 6 bases; J trimming: 4 bases; junction bases outside the gene matches: 8. The germline V gene encodes CDR1 MDHEN and CDR2 SYDVKM. CDR3 region: CASRGPGLVYEQYF. The CDR3, as DNA: TGTGCCAGCAGGGGACCGGGACTAGTATACGAGCAGTACTTC.